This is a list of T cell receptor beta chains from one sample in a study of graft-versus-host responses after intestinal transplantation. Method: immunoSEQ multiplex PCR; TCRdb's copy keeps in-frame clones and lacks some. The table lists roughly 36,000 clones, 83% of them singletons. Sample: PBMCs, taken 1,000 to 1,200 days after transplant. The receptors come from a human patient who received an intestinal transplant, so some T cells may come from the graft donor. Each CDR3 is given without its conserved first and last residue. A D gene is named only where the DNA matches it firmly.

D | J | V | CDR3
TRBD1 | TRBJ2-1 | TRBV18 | ASSPRTGQGINEQF
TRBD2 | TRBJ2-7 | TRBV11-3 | ASSRGGYEQY
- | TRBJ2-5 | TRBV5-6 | ASSSPGIQETQY
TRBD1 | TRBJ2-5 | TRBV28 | ASSLWGQGLEETQY
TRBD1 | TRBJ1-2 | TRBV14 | ASSQDRGRHYGYT
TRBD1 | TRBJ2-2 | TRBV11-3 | ASSHTGGVSTGELF
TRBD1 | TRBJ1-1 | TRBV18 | ASSPYGTGGTEAF
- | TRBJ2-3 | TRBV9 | ASSVDREGTQY
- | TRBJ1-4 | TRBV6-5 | ATVKGGGNEKLF
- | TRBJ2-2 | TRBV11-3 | ASSHSDYLNTGELF
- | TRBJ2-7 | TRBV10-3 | AISHNREGSYEQY
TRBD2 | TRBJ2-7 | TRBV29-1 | SVERAGAGVSYEQY
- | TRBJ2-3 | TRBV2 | ASSARDLKGPGGTDTQY
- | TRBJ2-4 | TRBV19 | ASSTGDGGGNIQY
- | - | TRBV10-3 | AISFEGSEQY
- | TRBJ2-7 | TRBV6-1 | ASSEIQAPYEQY
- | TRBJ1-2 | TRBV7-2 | ASSLSGTLRYGYT
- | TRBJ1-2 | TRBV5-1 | ASSLQTDSFYGYT
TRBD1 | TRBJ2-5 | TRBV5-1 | ASQGQGAETQY
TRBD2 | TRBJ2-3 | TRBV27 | ASSLMSIAGATDTQY
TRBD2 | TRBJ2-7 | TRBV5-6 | ASSLWLAGAHYEQY
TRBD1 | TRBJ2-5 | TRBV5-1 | ASGTGDPQETQY
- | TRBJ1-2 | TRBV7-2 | ASSLEPGSYGYT
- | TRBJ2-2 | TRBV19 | ASSPMRTVPELF
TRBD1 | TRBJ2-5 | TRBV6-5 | ASSYRGLGETQY
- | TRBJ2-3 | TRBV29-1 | SVDQTGLRDTQY
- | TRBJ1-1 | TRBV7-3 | ASSSQGNTEAF
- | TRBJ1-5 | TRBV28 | ASSRQLRQPQH
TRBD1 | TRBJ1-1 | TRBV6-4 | ASSESGQGNTEAF
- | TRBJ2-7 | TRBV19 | ASSIQTSMEQY
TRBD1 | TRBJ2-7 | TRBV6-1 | ASSGGQGGYEQY
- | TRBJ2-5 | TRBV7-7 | ASSLTGLGGTQY
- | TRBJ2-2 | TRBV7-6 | ASSLWTGELF
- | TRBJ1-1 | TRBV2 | ASSGAPGRRLNTEAF